This T cell receptor (beta chain) came from a study of cytomegalovirus exposure and HLA in healthy donors. V dropped 2 bases and J dropped 7 bases, with 13 bases sitting between them. Germline V gives CDR1 SGHDT, CDR2 YYEEEE. CDR3 length: 14 residues. This clone was observed a few times. The primer mix had 60 Vbeta and 13 Jbeta primers. Repertoires were generated with immunoSEQ multiplex PCR, while TCRdb's copy carries only in-frame clones and drops some. The table shows 100,000 or so clones, with 83% occurring only once. The genes are TRBV5-6 and TRBJ1-5, with D possibly TRBD1 on 6 matching bases. The TCR originated in a man aged 18 to 29 in good health and CMV-seronegative. Input material: PBMCs. The CDR3 DNA sequence: TGTGCCAGCAGCTTATCAGGGGCCGGACAGCCCCAGCATTTT. It translates to CASSLSGAGQPQHF.